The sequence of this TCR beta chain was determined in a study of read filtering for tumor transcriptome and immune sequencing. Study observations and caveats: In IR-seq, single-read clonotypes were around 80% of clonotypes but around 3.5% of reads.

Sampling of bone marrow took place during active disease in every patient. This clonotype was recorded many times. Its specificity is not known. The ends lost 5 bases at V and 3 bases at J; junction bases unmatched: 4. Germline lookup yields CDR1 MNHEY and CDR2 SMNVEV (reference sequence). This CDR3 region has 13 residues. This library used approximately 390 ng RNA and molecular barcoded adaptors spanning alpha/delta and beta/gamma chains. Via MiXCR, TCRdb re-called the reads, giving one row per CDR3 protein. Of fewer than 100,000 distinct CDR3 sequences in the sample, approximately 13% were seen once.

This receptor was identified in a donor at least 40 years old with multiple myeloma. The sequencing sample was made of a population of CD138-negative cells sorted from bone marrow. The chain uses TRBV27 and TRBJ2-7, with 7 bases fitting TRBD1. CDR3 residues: CASSNQGDYEQYF. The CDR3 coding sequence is TGTGCCAGCAGTAACCAGGGGGACTACGAGCAGTACTTC.